Listed below are T cell receptor beta chains from one sample, sequenced in a study of blood T cells in healthy people across ages. TCRdb itself ran the 5' RACE reads through MiXCR, one entry per CDR3 protein. The sample contains hundreds of thousands of distinct CDR3 sequences, 45% to 70% of which appear only once. The material sequenced was blood. The receptors here all came from a middle-aged man in good health. The CDR3 runs from the conserved cysteine through the conserved F or W. A D gene is named only where the DNA matches it firmly. Clone size is shown for a subset of rows, as once, few, many or a class of expanded clone.

CASTGQGDIQYF	TGTGCCAGCACGGGACAGGGGGACATTCAGTACTTC	TRBD1	NA	TRBV28	TRBJ2-4
CASSFGGGSGANVLTF	TGCGCCAGCAGCTTTGGTGGGGGTTCTGGGGCCAACGTCCTGACTTTC	NA	many	TRBV7-2	TRBJ2-6
CASSLGGTSNHEQYF	TGTGCCAGCAGCCTCGGCGGGACTAGCAACCACGAGCAGTACTTC	TRBD2	NA	TRBV27	TRBJ2-7
CASSPGGWRGVTDTQYF	TGTGCCAGCAGTCCGGGTGGGTGGCGGGGGGTCACAGATACGCAGTATTTT	TRBD2	NA	TRBV27	TRBJ2-3
CASSYFTGTARSGANVLTF	TGTGCCAGCAGTTATTTCACGGGGACAGCACGCTCTGGGGCCAACGTCCTGACTTTC	TRBD1	few	TRBV6-5	TRBJ2-6
CATSDPLREQFF	TGTGCCACCAGTGACCCTTTGCGCGAGCAGTTCTTC	NA	NA	TRBV24-1	TRBJ2-1
CASSHPYNEQFF	TGCGCCAGCAGCCACCCGTACAATGAGCAGTTCTTC	NA	many	TRBV4-1	TRBJ2-1
CASSLWRTSGTLTRSTDTQYF	TGTGCCAGCAGCTTATGGAGGACTAGCGGGACACTGACCCGTAGCACAGATACGCAGTATTTT	TRBD2	NA	TRBV7-6	TRBJ2-3
CASSFIPSGANVLTF	TGTGCCAGCAGTTTTATCCCCTCTGGGGCCAACGTCCTGACTTTC	NA	NA	TRBV28	TRBJ2-6
CASSLLRGQTFGKLFF	TGTGCCAGCAGTCTCCTCCGGGGACAGACCTTTGGGAAACTGTTTTTT	TRBD1	NA	TRBV12-3/TRBV12-4	TRBJ1-4
CASSFSGATGELFF	TGCGCCAGCAGCTTTTCAGGGGCCACCGGGGAGCTGTTTTTT	NA	NA	TRBV5-1	TRBJ2-2
CASSLGPIGEQYF	TGTGCCAGCAGCTTGGGACCGATCGGCGAGCAGTACTTC	NA	NA	TRBV7-2	TRBJ2-7
CASSSTPRDREQAGANVLTF	TGTGCCAGCAGCTCGACCCCCCGGGACAGGGAGCAGGCTGGGGCCAACGTCCTGACTTTC	TRBD1	NA	TRBV7-8	TRBJ2-6
CASGGSWTDTQYF	TGTGCCAGCGGCGGATCGTGGACAGATACGCAGTATTTT	NA	NA	TRBV7-9	TRBJ2-3
CSVEVGNIQYF	TGCAGCGTTGAAGTTGGAAACATTCAGTACTTC	NA	NA	TRBV29-1	TRBJ2-4
CSAGDPASGANVLTF	TGCAGTGCCGGAGACCCGGCCTCTGGGGCCAACGTCCTGACTTTC	NA	NA	TRBV20-1	TRBJ2-6
CASSGGPTHNYEQYF	TGTGCCAGCAGCGGGGGACCTACCCACAACTACGAGCAGTACTTC	NA	few	TRBV9	TRBJ2-7
CASSPPTQGPLHF	TGTGCCAGCAGTCCGCCGACCCAGGGACCCCTCCACTTT	NA	NA	TRBV27	TRBJ1-6
CASSEGGHGDLAKNIQYF	TGTGCCAGCAGTGAAGGAGGGCACGGGGATCTAGCCAAAAACATTCAGTACTTC	NA	many	TRBV6-1	TRBJ2-4
CSAMDRARMETQYF	TGCAGCGCTATGGACAGGGCGCGCATGGAGACCCAGTACTTC	TRBD1	NA	TRBV29-1	TRBJ2-5
CSVGRTGNTIYF	TGCAGCGTTGGGAGAACTGGAAACACCATATATTTT	NA	NA	TRBV29-1	TRBJ1-3
CSASVIPGGGSYNSPLHF	TGCAGTGCTAGCGTTATTCCAGGGGGCGGCTCCTATAATTCACCCCTCCACTTT	TRBD1	few	TRBV20-1	TRBJ1-6
CSGTQNGTRRWIEKLFF	TGCAGCGGCACGCAGAACGGGACAAGGAGGTGGATTGAAAAACTGTTTTTT	NA	NA	TRBV29-1	TRBJ1-4
CASSATGGDEQYF	TGTGCCAGCAGTGCCACAGGGGGCGATGAGCAGTACTTC	TRBD1	NA	TRBV25-1	TRBJ2-5
CASSRPTGGEQYF	TGTGCCAGCAGTCGCCCCACAGGGGGAGAGCAGTACTTC	TRBD1	few	TRBV27	TRBJ2-7
CASSYAVGTDGYGYTF	TGTGCCAGCAGTTACGCAGTCGGGACTGACGGCTATGGCTACACCTTC	NA	NA	TRBV6-6	TRBJ1-2
CASSDRWNSPLHF	TGTGCCAGCAGTGACCGGTGGAATTCACCCCTCCACTTT	NA	NA	TRBV6-1	TRBJ1-6
CASSLEQGHSYNEQYF	TGTGCCAGCAGCTTAGAACAGGGGCACTCCTACAATGAGCAGTACTTC	TRBD1	few	TRBV3-1	TRBJ2-7
CATSRSGTGRLYGYTF	TGTGCCACCAGCAGATCCGGGACAGGAAGGCTCTACGGCTACACCTTC	TRBD1	NA	TRBV15	TRBJ1-2
CSATLPSGRAYNEQFF	TGCAGTGCTACCCTACCGAGCGGGAGGGCCTACAATGAGCAGTTCTTC	TRBD2	NA	TRBV20-1	TRBJ2-1
CASSLSPAVGGQETQYF	TGTGCCAGCAGTTTATCCCCTGCCGTAGGGGGCCAAGAGACCCAGTACTTC	NA	NA	TRBV27	TRBJ2-5
CSARVGRGAGELFF	TGCAGTGCTAGAGTGGGGAGGGGGGCCGGGGAGCTGTTTTTT	NA	NA	TRBV20-1	TRBJ2-2